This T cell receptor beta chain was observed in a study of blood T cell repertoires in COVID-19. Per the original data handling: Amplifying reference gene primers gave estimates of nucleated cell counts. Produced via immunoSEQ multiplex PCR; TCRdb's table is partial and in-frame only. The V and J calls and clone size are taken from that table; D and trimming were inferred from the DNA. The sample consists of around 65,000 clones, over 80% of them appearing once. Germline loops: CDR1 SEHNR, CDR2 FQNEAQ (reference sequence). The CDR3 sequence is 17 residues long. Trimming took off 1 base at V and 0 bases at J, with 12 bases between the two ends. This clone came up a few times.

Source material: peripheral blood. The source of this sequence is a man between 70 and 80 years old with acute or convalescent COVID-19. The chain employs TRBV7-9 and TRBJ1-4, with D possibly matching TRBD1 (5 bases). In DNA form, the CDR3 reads TGTGCCAGCAGCTTAGGGACACCGTGGGCAACTAATGAAAAACTGTTTTTT. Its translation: CASSLGTPWATNEKLFF.